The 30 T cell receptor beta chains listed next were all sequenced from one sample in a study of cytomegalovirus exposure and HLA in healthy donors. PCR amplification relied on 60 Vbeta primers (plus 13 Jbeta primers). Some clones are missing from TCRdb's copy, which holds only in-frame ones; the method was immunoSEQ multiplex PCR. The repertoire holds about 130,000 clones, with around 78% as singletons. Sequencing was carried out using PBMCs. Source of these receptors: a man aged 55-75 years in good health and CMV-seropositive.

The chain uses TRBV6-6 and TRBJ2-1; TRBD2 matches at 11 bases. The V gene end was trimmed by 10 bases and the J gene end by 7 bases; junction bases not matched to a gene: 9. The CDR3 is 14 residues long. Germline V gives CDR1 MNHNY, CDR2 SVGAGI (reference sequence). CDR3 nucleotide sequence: TGTGCCACCGATAGAACTAGCGGGGGAAATGAGCAGTTCTTC. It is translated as CATDRTSGGNEQFF.

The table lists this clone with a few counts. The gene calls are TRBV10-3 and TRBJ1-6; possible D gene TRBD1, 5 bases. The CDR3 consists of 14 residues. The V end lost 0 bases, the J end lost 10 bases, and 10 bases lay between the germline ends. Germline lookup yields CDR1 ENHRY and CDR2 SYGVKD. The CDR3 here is CAISESMDMSPLHF. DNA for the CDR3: TGTGCCATCAGTGAGTCGATGGACATGTCACCCCTCCACTTT.

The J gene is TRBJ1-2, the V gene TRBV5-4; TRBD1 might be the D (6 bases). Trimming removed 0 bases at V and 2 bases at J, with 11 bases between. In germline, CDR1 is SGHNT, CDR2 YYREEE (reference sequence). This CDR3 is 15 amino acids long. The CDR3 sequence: CASSLGQGQNYGYTF. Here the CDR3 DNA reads TGTGCCAGCAGCTTGGGGCAGGGACAAAACTATGGCTACACCTTC.

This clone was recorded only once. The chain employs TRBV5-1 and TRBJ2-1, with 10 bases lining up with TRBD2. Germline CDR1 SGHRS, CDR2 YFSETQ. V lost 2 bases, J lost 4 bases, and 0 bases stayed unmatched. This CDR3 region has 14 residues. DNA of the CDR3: TGCGCCAGCAGCTTACTAGCGGGGTACAATGAGCAGTTCTTC. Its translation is CASSLLAGYNEQFF.

CDR3 DNA sequence: TGCAGCGTTGCAAAAGCGGGGGCTCAAGAGACCCAGTACTTC. Encoded protein: CSVAKAGAQETQYF. This chain joins TRBV29-1 and TRBJ2-5; TRBD2 aligns across 8 bases. The V segment lost 4 bases and the J segment 2 bases; nucleotides outside the gene matches: 6. This CDR3 comprises 14 residues. CDR1 is SQVTM and CDR2 is ANQGSEA in the germline V gene.

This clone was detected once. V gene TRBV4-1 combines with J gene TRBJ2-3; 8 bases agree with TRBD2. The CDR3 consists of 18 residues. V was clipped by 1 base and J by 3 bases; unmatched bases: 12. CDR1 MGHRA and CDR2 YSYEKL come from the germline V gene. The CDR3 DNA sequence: TGCGCCAGCAGCCAAGTCTTCGGGGGGGCCGGATCGACAGATACGCAGTATTTT. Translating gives CASSQVFGGAGSTDTQYF.

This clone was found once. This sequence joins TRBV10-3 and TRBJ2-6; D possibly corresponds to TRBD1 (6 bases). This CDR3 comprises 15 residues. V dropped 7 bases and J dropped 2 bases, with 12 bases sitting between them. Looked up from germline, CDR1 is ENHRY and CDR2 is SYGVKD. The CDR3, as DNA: TGTGCCATCACCTTGGACAGAGCTGGGGCCAACGTCCTGACTTTC. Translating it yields CAITLDRAGANVLTF.

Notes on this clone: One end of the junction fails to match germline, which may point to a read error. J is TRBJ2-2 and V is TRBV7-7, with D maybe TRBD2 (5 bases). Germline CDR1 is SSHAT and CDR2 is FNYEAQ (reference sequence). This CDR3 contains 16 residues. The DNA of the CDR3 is TGTGCTAGCAGCTTAGCTGCAGGACTTAACACCGGGGAGCTGTTTTTT. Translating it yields CASSLAAGLNTGELFF.

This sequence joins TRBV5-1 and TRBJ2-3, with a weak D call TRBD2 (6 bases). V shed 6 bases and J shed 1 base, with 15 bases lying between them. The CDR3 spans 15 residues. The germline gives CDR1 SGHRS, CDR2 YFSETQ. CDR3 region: CASTLGIAGTDTQYF. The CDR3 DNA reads TGCGCCAGCACCCTGGGGATAGCGGGCACAGATACGCAGTATTTT.

The DNA for the CDR3 is TGCGCCAGCAGCCCTACCTACCCGGGACAGCCTTTCCCAAGCGGGGAGCTGTTTTTT. Translation: CASSPTYPGQPFPSGELFF. The J gene is TRBJ2-2, the V gene TRBV5-1; TRBD1 agrees at 7 bases. The CDR3 is made up of 19 amino acids. Germline-derived CDR1 and CDR2 are SGHRS and YFSETQ. V shed 4 bases and J 7 bases; nucleotides not matched to a gene: 22.

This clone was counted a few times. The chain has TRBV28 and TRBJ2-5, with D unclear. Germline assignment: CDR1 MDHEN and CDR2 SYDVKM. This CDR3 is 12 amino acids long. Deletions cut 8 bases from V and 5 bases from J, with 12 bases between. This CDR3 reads CASRDPRETQYF. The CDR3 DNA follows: TGTGCCAGCCGTGATCCACGGGAGACCCAGTACTTC. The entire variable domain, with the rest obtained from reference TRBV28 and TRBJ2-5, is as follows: DVKVTQSSRYLVKRTGEKVFLECVQDMDHENMFWYRQDPGLGLRLIYFSYDVKMKEKGDIPEGYSVSREKKERFSLILESASTNQTSMYLCASRDPRETQYFGPGTRLLVL.

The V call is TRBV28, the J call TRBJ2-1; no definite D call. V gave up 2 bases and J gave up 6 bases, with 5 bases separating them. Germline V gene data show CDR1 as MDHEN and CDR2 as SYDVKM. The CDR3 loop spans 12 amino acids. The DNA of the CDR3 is TGTGCCAGCAGTTTAGCAGGCAATGAGCAGTTCTTC. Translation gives CASSLAGNEQFF.

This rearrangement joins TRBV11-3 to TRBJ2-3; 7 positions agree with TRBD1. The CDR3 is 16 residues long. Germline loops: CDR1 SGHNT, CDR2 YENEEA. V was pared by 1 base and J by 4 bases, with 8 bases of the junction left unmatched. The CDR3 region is CASSLGEKGAADTQYF. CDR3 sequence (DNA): TGTGCCAGCAGCTTAGGTGAAAAGGGGGCGGCAGATACGCAGTATTTT.

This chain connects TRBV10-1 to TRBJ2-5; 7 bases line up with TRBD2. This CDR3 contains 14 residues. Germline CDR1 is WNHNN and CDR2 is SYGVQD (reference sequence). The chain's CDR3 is CDRPWRGFGETQYF. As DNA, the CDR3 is TGCGACAGGCCCTGGCGGGGGTTTGGAGAGACCCAGTACTTC.

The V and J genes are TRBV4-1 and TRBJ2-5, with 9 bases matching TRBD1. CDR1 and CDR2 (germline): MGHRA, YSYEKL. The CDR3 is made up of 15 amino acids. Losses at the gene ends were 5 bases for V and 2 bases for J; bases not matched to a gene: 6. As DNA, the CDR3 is TGCGCCAGCAGCACCCGACAGGGGGGGCAAGAGACCCAGTACTTC. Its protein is CASSTRQGGQETQYF.

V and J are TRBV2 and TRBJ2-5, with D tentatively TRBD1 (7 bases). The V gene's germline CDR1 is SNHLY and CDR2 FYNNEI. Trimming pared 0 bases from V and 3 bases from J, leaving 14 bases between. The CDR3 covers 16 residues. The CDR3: CASSEARGTEKETQYF. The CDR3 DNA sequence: TGTGCCAGCAGTGAAGCGCGCGGGACAGAGAAAGAGACCCAGTACTTC. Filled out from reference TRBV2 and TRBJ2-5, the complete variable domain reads EPEVTQTPSHQVTQMGQEVILRCVPISNHLYFYWYRQILGQKVEFLVSFYNNEISEKSEIFDDQFSVERPDGSNFTLKIRSTKLEDSAMYFCASSEARGTEKETQYFGPGTRLLVL.

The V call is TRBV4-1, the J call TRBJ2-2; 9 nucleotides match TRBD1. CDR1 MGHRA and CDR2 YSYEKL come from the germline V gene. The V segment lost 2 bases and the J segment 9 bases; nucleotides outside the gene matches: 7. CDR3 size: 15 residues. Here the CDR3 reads CASSQRTGEDRELFF. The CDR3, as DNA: TGCGCCAGCAGCCAACGGACAGGGGAGGACCGGGAGCTGTTTTTT.

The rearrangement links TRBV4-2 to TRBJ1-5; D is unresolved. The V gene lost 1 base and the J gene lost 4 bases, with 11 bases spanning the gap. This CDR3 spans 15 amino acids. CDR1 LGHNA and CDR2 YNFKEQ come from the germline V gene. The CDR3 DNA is TGTGCCAGCAGCCAAGGTACAAGGGAGAATCAGCCCCAGCATTTT. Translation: CASSQGTRENQPQHF.

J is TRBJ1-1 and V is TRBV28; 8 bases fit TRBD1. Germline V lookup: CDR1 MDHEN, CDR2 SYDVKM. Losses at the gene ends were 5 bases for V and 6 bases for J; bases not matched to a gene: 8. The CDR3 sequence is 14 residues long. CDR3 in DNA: TGTGCCAGCAGTGGTAGACAGGGGCGCTCTGAAGCTTTCTTT. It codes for CASSGRQGRSEAFF.

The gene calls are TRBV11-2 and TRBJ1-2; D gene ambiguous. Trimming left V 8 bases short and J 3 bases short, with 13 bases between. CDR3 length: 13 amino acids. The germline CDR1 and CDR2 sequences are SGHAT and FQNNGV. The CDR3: CASQRLPHYGYTF. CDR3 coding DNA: TGTGCCAGCCAGCGCCTACCACACTATGGCTACACCTTC. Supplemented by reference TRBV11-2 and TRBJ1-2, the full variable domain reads EAGVAQSPRYKIIEKRQSVAFWCNPISGHATLYWYQQILGQGPKLLIQFQNNGVVDDSQLPKDRFSAERLKGVDSTLKIQPAKLEDSAVYLCASQRLPHYGYTFGSGTRLTVV.

This chain's CDR3 is CASEQGLGPNEQFF. CDR3 sequence (DNA): TGTGCCAGTGAACAGGGCCTTGGGCCGAATGAGCAGTTCTTC. The chain carries TRBV2 and TRBJ2-1; a possible D gene is TRBD1 (6 bases). The CDR3 extends over 14 amino acids. Trimming left V 9 bases short and J 7 bases short, with 19 bases between. The germline V gene encodes CDR1 SNHLY and CDR2 FYNNEI.

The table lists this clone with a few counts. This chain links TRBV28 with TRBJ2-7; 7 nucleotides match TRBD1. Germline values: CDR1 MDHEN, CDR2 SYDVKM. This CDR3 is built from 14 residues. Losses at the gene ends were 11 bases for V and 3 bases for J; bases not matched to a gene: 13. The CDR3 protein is CAARKLQGSYEQYF. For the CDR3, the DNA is TGTGCCGCGCGCAAGTTACAGGGGAGCTACGAGCAGTACTTC.

The CDR3 sequence: CAITGEPSGVHGELFF. CDR3 nucleotides: TGTGCCATCACAGGAGAGCCTAGCGGGGTACACGGGGAGCTGTTTTTT. V and J are TRBV10-3 and TRBJ2-2; the match to TRBD2 covers 9 bases. V was pared by 7 bases and J by 7 bases, with 13 bases of the junction left unmatched. This CDR3 region has 16 residues. Germline CDR1 and CDR2: ENHRY and SYGVKD.

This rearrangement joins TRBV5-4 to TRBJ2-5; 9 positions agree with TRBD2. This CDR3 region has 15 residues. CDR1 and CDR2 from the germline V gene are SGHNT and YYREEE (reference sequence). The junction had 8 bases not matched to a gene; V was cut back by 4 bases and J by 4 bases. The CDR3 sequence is CASSPPGTSRETQYF. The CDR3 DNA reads TGTGCCAGCAGCCCCCCCGGGACTAGCAGAGAGACCCAGTACTTC.

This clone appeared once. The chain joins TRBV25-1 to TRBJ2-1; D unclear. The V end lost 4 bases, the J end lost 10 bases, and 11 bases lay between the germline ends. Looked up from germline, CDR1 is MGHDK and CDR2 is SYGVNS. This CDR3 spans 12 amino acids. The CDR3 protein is CASSGLTAEQFF. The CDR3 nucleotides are TGTGCCAGCAGTGGCCTAACCGCGGAGCAGTTCTTC.

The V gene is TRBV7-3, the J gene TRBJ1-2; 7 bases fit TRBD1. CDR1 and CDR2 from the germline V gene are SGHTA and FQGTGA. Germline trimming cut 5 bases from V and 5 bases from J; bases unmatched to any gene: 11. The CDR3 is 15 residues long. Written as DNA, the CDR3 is TGTGCCAGCAGCCCCACCGGGACAGCCCTTTATGGCTACACCTTC. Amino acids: CASSPTGTALYGYTF.

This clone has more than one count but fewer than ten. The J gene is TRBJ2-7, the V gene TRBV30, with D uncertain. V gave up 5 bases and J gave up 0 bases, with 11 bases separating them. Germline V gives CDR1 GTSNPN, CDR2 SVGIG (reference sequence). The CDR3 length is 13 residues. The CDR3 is CAWDTSSSYEQYF. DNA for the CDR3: TGTGCCTGGGATACCTCGAGCTCCTACGAGCAGTACTTC.

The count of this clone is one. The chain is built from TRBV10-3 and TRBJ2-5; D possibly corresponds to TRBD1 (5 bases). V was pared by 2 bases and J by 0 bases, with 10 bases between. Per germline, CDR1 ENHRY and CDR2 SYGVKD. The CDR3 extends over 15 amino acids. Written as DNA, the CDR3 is TGTGCCATCAGTGAGCCGACAGAATACCAAGAGACCCAGTACTTC. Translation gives CAISEPTEYQETQYF.

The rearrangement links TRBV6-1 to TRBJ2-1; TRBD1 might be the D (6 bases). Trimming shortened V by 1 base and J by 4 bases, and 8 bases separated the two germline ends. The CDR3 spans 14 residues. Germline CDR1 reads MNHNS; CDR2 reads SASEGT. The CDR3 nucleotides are TGTGCCAGCAGTGAAGTAGGACAGTACAATGAGCAGTTCTTC. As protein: CASSEVGQYNEQFF.

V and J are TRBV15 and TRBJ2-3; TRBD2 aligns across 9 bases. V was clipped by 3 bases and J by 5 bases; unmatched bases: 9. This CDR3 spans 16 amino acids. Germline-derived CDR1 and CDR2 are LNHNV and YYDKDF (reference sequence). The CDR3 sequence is CATSSPGRGGLDTQYF. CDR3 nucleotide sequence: TGTGCCACCAGCAGCCCTGGGCGGGGGGGCTTAGATACGCAGTATTTT. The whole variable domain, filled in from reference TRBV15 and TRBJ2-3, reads DAMVIQNPRYQVTQFGKPVTLSCSQTLNHNVMYWYQQKSSQAPKLLFHYYDKDFNNEADTPDNFQSRRPNTSFCFLDIRSPGLGDTAMYLCATSSPGRGGLDTQYFGPGTRLTVL.